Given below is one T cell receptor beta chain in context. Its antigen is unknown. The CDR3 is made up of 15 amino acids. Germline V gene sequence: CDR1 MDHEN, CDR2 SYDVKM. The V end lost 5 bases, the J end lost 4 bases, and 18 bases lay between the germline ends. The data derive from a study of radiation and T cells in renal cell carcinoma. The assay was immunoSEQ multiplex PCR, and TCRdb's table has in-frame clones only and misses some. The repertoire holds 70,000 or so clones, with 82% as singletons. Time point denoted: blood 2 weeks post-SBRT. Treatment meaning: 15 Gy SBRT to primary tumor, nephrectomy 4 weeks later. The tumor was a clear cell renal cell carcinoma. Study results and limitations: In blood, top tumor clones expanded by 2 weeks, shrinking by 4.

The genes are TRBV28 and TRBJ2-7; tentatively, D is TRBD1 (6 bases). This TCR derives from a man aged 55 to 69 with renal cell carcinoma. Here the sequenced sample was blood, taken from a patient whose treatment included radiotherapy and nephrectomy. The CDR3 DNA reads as TGTGCCAGCAGTCGTTACGGGGACACGGGGTACGAGCAGTACTTC. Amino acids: CASSRYGDTGYEQYF.